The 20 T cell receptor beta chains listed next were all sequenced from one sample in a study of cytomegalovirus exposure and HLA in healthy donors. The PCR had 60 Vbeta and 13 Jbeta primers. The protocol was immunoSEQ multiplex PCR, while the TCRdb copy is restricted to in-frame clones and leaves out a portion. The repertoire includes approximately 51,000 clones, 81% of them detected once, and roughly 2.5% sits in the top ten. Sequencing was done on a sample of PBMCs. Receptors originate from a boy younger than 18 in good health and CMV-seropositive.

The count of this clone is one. The CDR3 is CASGTGAYEQYF. In DNA, the CDR3 is TGTGCCAGCGGGACAGGGGCCTACGAGCAGTACTTC. The V call is TRBV27, the J call TRBJ2-7; 10 nucleotides agree with TRBD1. The CDR3 contains 12 residues. Trimming at V came to 8 bases and at J to 2 bases, leaving 0 bases not matched to a gene. CDR1 is MNHEY and CDR2 is SMNVEV in the germline V gene (reference sequence).

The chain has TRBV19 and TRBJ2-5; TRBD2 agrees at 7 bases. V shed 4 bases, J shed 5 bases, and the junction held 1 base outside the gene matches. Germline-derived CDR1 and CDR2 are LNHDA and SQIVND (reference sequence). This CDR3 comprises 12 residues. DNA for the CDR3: TGTGCCAGTAGTAGCGGGGGTGAGACCCAGTACTTC. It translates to CASSSGGETQYF.

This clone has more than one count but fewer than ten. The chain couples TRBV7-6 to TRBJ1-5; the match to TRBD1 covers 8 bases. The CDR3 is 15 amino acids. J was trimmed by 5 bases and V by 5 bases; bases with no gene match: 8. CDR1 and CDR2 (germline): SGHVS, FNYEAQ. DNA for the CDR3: TGTGCCAGCAGCCTCAGTCCAGGGGGCCATCAGCCCCAGCATTTT. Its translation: CASSLSPGGHQPQHF.

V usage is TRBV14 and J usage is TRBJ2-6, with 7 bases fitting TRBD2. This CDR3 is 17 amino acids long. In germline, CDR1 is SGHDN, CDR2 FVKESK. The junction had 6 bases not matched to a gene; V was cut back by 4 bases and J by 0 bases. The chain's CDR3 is CASSPLGGSSGANVLTF. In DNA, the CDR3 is TGTGCCAGCAGCCCCCTGGGGGGGAGCTCTGGGGCCAACGTCCTGACTTTC.

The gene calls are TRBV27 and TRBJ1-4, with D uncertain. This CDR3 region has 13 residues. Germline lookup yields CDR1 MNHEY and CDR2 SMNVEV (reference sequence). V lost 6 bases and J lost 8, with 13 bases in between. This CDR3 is CASSRQPREKLFF. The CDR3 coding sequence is TGTGCCAGCAGCCGTCAGCCGCGGGAAAAACTGTTTTTT.

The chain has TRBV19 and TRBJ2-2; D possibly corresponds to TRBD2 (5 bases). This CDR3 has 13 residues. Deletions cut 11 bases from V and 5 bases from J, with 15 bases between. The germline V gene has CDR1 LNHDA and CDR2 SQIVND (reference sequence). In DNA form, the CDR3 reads TGTGCCGCTAGAGAGGGTAGAACCGGGGAGCTGTTTTTT. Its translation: CAAREGRTGELFF.

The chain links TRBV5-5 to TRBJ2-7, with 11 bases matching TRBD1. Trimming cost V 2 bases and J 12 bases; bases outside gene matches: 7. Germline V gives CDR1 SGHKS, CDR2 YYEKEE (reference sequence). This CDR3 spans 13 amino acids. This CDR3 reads CASSFQDRGRGYF. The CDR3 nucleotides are TGTGCCAGCAGCTTTCAGGACAGGGGGCGCGGGTACTTC.

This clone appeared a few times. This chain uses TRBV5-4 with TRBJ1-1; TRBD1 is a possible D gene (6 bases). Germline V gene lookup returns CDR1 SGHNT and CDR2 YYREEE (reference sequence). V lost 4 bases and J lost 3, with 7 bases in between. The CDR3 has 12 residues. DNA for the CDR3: TGTGCCAGCAGCCCAGGGGACACTGAAGCTTTCTTT. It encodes CASSPGDTEAFF.

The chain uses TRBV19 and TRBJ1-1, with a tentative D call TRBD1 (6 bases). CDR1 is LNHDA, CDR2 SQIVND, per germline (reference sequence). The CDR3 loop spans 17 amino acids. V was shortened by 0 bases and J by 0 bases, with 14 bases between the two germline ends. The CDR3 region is CASSIEGQGYLNTEAFF. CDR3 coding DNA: TGTGCCAGTAGTATAGAGGGGCAGGGGTACCTGAACACTGAAGCTTTCTTT.

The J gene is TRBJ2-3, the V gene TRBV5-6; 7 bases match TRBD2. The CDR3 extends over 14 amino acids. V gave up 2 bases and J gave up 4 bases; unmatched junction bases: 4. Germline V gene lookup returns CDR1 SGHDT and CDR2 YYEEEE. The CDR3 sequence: CASSFGGDPDTQYF. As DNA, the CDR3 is TGTGCCAGCAGCTTTGGGGGGGACCCAGATACGCAGTATTTT.

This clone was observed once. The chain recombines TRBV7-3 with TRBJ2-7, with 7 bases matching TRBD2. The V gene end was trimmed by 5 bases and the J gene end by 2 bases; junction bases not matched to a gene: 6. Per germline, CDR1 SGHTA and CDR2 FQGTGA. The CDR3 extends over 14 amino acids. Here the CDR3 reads CASSPIAGAYEQYF. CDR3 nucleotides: TGTGCCAGCAGCCCAATAGCGGGTGCCTACGAGCAGTACTTC.

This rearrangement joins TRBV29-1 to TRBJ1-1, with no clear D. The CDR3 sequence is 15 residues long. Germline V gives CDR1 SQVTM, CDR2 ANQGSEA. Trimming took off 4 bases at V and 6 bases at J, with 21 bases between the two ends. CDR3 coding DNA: TGCAGCGTTGGGTATCTGGGCCTGGGAGGCCCTGAAGCTTTCTTT. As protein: CSVGYLGLGGPEAFF. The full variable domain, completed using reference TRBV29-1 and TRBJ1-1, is SAVISQKPSRDICQRGTSLTIQCQVDSQVTMMFWYRQQPGQSLTLIATANQGSEATYESGFVIDKFPISRPNLTFSTLTVSNMSPEDSSIYLCSVGYLGLGGPEAFFGQGTRLTVV.

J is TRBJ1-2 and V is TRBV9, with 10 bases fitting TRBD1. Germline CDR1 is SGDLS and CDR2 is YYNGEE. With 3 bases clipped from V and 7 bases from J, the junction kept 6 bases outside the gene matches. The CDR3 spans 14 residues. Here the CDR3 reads CASSGGQGVGGYTF. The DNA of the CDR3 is TGTGCCAGCAGCGGAGGACAGGGGGTGGGTGGCTACACCTTC.

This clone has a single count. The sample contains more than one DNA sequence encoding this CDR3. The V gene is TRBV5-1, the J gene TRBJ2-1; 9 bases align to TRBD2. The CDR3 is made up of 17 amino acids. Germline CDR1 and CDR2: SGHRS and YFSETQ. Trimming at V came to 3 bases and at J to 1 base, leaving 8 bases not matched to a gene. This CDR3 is CASSYSRLADSYNEQFF. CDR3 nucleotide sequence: TGCGCCAGCAGCTACTCGAGACTAGCGGATTCCTACAATGAGCAGTTCTTC.

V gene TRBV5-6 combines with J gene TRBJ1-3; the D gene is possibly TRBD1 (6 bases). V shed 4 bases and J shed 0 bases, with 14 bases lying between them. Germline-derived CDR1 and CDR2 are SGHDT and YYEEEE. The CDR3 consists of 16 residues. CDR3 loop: CASSPKTGGSGNTIYF. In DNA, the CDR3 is TGTGCCAGCAGCCCGAAGACAGGAGGCTCTGGAAACACCATATATTTT.

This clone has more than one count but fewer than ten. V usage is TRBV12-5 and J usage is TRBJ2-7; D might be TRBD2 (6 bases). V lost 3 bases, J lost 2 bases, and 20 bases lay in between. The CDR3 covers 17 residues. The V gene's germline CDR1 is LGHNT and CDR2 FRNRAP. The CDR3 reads CASGFHLDWGETYEQYF. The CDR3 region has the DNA TGTGCTAGTGGTTTTCATCTGGATTGGGGGGAGACCTACGAGCAGTACTTC.

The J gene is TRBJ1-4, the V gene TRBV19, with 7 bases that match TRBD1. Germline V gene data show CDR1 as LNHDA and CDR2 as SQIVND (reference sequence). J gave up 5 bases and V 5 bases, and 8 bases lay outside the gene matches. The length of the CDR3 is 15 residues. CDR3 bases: TGTGCCAGTAGTCCAAGGACAGGCGAGAATGAAAAACTGTTTTTT. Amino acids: CASSPRTGENEKLFF.

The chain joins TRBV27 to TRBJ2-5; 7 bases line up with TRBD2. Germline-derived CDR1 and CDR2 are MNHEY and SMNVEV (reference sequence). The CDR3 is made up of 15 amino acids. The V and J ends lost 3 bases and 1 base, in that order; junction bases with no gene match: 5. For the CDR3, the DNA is TGTGCCAGCAGTTTCAGGGAGGGATTCCAAGAGACCCAGTACTTC. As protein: CASSFREGFQETQYF.

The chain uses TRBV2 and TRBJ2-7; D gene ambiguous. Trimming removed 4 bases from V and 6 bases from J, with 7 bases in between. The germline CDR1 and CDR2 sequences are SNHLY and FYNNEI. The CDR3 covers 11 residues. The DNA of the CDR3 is TGTGCCAGCAGTGGCAGGCCCGAGCAGTACTTC. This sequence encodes CASSGRPEQYF.

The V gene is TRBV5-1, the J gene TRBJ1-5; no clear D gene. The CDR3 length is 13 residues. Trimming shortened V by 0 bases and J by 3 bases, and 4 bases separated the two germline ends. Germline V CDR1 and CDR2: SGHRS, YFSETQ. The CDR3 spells CASSLAPNQPQHF. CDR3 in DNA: TGCGCCAGCAGCTTGGCTCCCAATCAGCCCCAGCATTTT.